These T cell receptor beta chains were read from a single sample in a study of preoperative IRX-2 immunotherapy in early breast cancer. Sequenced by immunoSEQ multiplex PCR; TCRdb stores in-frame clones only, minus some. Seen here are 95,000 to 100,000 clones, just over 85% observed once, and the top ten hold around 2.1%. The input for sequencing was tumor tissue, taken after IRX-2 immunotherapy. The origin of the receptors is a human donor with breast cancer. The CDR3 runs from the conserved cysteine through the conserved F or W. Fields, in order: CDR3 DNA, CDR3 protein, V gene, J gene, clone size, D gene. A D gene is named only where the DNA matches it firmly. Size values are once, few and many counts, or a class for expanded clones, and some rows have none.

CDR3 DNA: TGCGCCAGCAGCTTGTTGGGACAGGGGGCCGGAAACACCATATATTTT
CDR3 protein: CASSLLGQGAGNTIYF
V gene: TRBV5-1
J gene: TRBJ1-3
clone size: .
D gene: TRBD1

CDR3 DNA: TGTGCCAGCATGAGGTCGGGGGAAGAAACTGAAGCTTTCTTT
CDR3 protein: CASMRSGEETEAFF
V gene: TRBV6-8
J gene: TRBJ1-1
clone size: .
D gene: .

CDR3 DNA: TGTGCCAGTAGTATATTAGGGAATGAGCAGTTCTTC
CDR3 protein: CASSILGNEQFF
V gene: TRBV19
J gene: TRBJ2-1
clone size: .
D gene: .

CDR3 DNA: TGTGCCAGCAGCTCAAGACCGGTCTCTGGAAACACCATATATTTT
CDR3 protein: CASSSRPVSGNTIYF
V gene: TRBV7-7
J gene: TRBJ1-3
clone size: .
D gene: .

CDR3 DNA: TGTGCCAGCACAACCCCGGGACAGGGGGCAAGTGAGCAGTTCTTC
CDR3 protein: CASTTPGQGASEQFF
V gene: TRBV11-3
J gene: TRBJ2-1
clone size: .
D gene: TRBD1

CDR3 DNA: TGTGCCACCGTCCCCTTTGGACCCCTTGTGGGGGGCTACACCTTC
CDR3 protein: CATVPFGPLVGGYTF
V gene: TRBV28
J gene: TRBJ1-2
clone size: .
D gene: .

CDR3 DNA: TGTGCCAGTAGAGGGACAGGAAATCAGCCCCAGCATTTT
CDR3 protein: CASRGTGNQPQHF
V gene: TRBV19
J gene: TRBJ1-5
clone size: .
D gene: TRBD1

CDR3 DNA: TGCGCCAGCAGCTTGGTGTTTAGGCTAGGGGAGACCCAGTACTTC
CDR3 protein: CASSLVFRLGETQYF
V gene: TRBV23-1
J gene: TRBJ2-5
clone size: .
D gene: .

CDR3 DNA: TGCGCCAGCAGTTTGACCAAACCACGGGGAGATACGCAGTATTTT
CDR3 protein: CASSLTKPRGDTQYF
V gene: TRBV5-1
J gene: TRBJ2-3
clone size: .
D gene: .

CDR3 DNA: TGTGCCAGCAGACCCGGGTTGGGTCCCGCAGCTGGAAACACCATATATTTT
CDR3 protein: CASRPGLGPAAGNTIYF
V gene: TRBV6-8
J gene: TRBJ1-3
clone size: .
D gene: .

CDR3 DNA: TGTGCCAGCAGCTTGGGCTGGCGAAGCTCCTACAATGAGCAGTTCTTC
CDR3 protein: CASSLGWRSSYNEQFF
V gene: TRBV7-6
J gene: TRBJ2-1
clone size: .
D gene: .

CDR3 DNA: TGCGCCAGCAGCTTTCGGAGGGACACAGATACGCAGTATTTT
CDR3 protein: CASSFRRDTDTQYF
V gene: TRBV5-1
J gene: TRBJ2-3
clone size: .
D gene: .

CDR3 DNA: TGTGCCAGTAGTGCAAAGGGGACAGGGGCTTGGTATGGCTACACCTTC
CDR3 protein: CASSAKGTGAWYGYTF
V gene: TRBV19
J gene: TRBJ1-2
clone size: .
D gene: TRBD1

CDR3 DNA: TGTGCCAGCAGTTTCCTAGCGGGAGGGGAGACCCAGTACTTC
CDR3 protein: CASSFLAGGETQYF
V gene: TRBV28
J gene: TRBJ2-5
clone size: .
D gene: TRBD2

CDR3 DNA: TGTGCCAGCAGAACCGGGACATACGGAAACACCATATATTTT
CDR3 protein: CASRTGTYGNTIYF
V gene: TRBV6-7
J gene: TRBJ1-3
clone size: .
D gene: .

CDR3 DNA: TGCAGCGTTGATACCGGGGAAGGCGATCAGCCCCAGCATTTT
CDR3 protein: CSVDTGEGDQPQHF
V gene: TRBV29-1
J gene: TRBJ1-5
clone size: .
D gene: .

CDR3 DNA: TGTGCCAGCAGTGTGATCACAGGGAGATTCGGAAACACCATATATTTT
CDR3 protein: CASSVITGRFGNTIYF
V gene: TRBV6-8
J gene: TRBJ1-3
clone size: .
D gene: .

CDR3 DNA: TGTGCCTGGAGTGTACGCGGCTGGGCCAGGCACTACGAGCAGTACTTC
CDR3 protein: CAWSVRGWARHYEQYF
V gene: TRBV30
J gene: TRBJ2-7
clone size: .
D gene: .

CDR3 DNA: TGCGCCAGCAGTGGTCAGGGACGATACGAGCAGTACTTC
CDR3 protein: CASSGQGRYEQYF
V gene: TRBV10-2
J gene: TRBJ2-7
clone size: .
D gene: .

CDR3 DNA: TGTGCCAGCAGTGAGACAGGGTTCGCGAACACCGGGGAGCTGTTTTTT
CDR3 protein: CASSETGFANTGELFF
V gene: TRBV9
J gene: TRBJ2-2
clone size: .
D gene: TRBD1

CDR3 DNA: TGTGCCAGCTATAATCCCGACAAGAGCTCCTACAATGAGCAGTTCTTC
CDR3 protein: CASYNPDKSSYNEQFF
V gene: TRBV28
J gene: TRBJ2-1
clone size: .
D gene: .

CDR3 DNA: TGTGCCAGCTCCTTCGGGGGCTTGGAGGAGCCCCAGCATTTT
CDR3 protein: CASSFGGLEEPQHF
V gene: TRBV18
J gene: TRBJ1-5
clone size: .
D gene: .

CDR3 DNA: TGTGCCAGCAGCCCCGGACTGCACTTAGGCTACACCTTC
CDR3 protein: CASSPGLHLGYTF
V gene: TRBV28
J gene: TRBJ1-2
clone size: .
D gene: .

CDR3 DNA: TGCAGCGTTGTCGGTGGGGGGACTGAAGCTTTCTTT
CDR3 protein: CSVVGGGTEAFF
V gene: TRBV29-1
J gene: TRBJ1-1
clone size: .
D gene: .

CDR3 DNA: TGTGCCAGCTCACAAGGACATAAAGATCAGCCCCAGCATTTT
CDR3 protein: CASSQGHKDQPQHF
V gene: TRBV18
J gene: TRBJ1-5
clone size: once
D gene: .

CDR3 DNA: TGCGCCAGCAGCGCCGGGACAGAGGCCTACGAGCAGTACTTC
CDR3 protein: CASSAGTEAYEQYF
V gene: TRBV5-1
J gene: TRBJ2-7
clone size: .
D gene: TRBD1

CDR3 DNA: TGTGCCAGCAGTTTTGACGGCGGGGGGGCGGAGACCCAGTACTTC
CDR3 protein: CASSFDGGGAETQYF
V gene: TRBV28
J gene: TRBJ2-5
clone size: .
D gene: TRBD2

CDR3 DNA: TGTGCCAGCAGCTTAGAGGGGGGGATGCATTCACCCCTCCACTTT
CDR3 protein: CASSLEGGMHSPLHF
V gene: TRBV7-6
J gene: TRBJ1-6
clone size: .
D gene: .

CDR3 DNA: TGTGCCAGCAGCTCATTCTCGACCGGTAACTACAATGAGCAGTTCTTC
CDR3 protein: CASSSFSTGNYNEQFF
V gene: TRBV22-1
J gene: TRBJ2-1
clone size: .
D gene: .

CDR3 DNA: TGTGCCAGCTCACCAGTACCCGAAGGAGGAAACACCATATATTTT
CDR3 protein: CASSPVPEGGNTIYF
V gene: TRBV18
J gene: TRBJ1-3
clone size: once
D gene: .

CDR3 DNA: TGTGCCTCAGGGAGGAATGGGGATCAGCCCCAGCATTTT
CDR3 protein: CASGRNGDQPQHF
V gene: TRBV28
J gene: TRBJ1-5
clone size: .
D gene: .

CDR3 DNA: TGTGCCAGCAGTGCAACCGGGACAGCCAATTCACCCCTCCACTTT
CDR3 protein: CASSATGTANSPLHF
V gene: TRBV6-8
J gene: TRBJ1-6
clone size: .
D gene: TRBD1

CDR3 DNA: TGTGCCAGCAGCCCCCGGTTGAACACCGGGGAGCTGTTTTTT
CDR3 protein: CASSPRLNTGELFF
V gene: TRBV11-3
J gene: TRBJ2-2
clone size: .
D gene: .

CDR3 DNA: TGTGCCAGCAGTTTAAGGGTGTCCTCCTACGAGCAGTACTTC
CDR3 protein: CASSLRVSSYEQYF
V gene: TRBV28
J gene: TRBJ2-7
clone size: .
D gene: .

CDR3 DNA: TGCGCCAGCAGCGTCCGGACAGGGTCCCCACCGCTTCCCTACAATGAGCAGTTCTTC
CDR3 protein: CASSVRTGSPPLPYNEQFF
V gene: TRBV5-1
J gene: TRBJ2-1
clone size: .
D gene: TRBD1

CDR3 DNA: TGTGCCAGCAGCAACCTCCAGGGGCTTTTGACTGAAGCTTTCTTT
CDR3 protein: CASSNLQGLLTEAFF
V gene: TRBV7-6
J gene: TRBJ1-1
clone size: .
D gene: .

CDR3 DNA: TGCGCCAGCAGCGACAGAGGAGGGGACACTGAAGCTTTCTTT
CDR3 protein: CASSDRGGDTEAFF
V gene: TRBV10-2
J gene: TRBJ1-1
clone size: few
D gene: .

CDR3 DNA: TGCGCCAGCAGCCTACAGGGGGAGAACTATGGCTACACCTTC
CDR3 protein: CASSLQGENYGYTF
V gene: TRBV5-1
J gene: TRBJ1-2
clone size: .
D gene: TRBD1

CDR3 DNA: TGTGCCTGGGGGGGGTCGAATTCACCCCTCCACTTT
CDR3 protein: CAWGGSNSPLHF
V gene: TRBV30
J gene: TRBJ1-6
clone size: .
D gene: .

CDR3 DNA: TGTGCCAGCAACAGGGATGCAACTAATGAAAAACTGTTTTTT
CDR3 protein: CASNRDATNEKLFF
V gene: TRBV19
J gene: TRBJ1-4
clone size: .
D gene: .

CDR3 DNA: TGTGCCTGGAGTGCAAGACAGGGTGTAAATGAAGCTTTCTTT
CDR3 protein: CAWSARQGVNEAFF
V gene: TRBV30
J gene: TRBJ1-1
clone size: .
D gene: TRBD1

CDR3 DNA: TGTGCCAGCAGTGATATTTTCGGTCTCGGGGGCTCAACTAATGAAAAACTGTTTTTT
CDR3 protein: CASSDIFGLGGSTNEKLFF
V gene: TRBV6-8
J gene: TRBJ1-4
clone size: .
D gene: .